Listed below are T cell receptor beta chains from one sample, sequenced in a study of cytomegalovirus exposure and HLA in healthy donors. Profiled with immunoSEQ multiplex PCR; TCRdb holds only in-frame clones, not every one. The data contain some 150,000 clones, 80% of them seen just once; the ten biggest clones take up about 6.8%. Source material: PBMCs. The receptors stem from a man in his forties in good health and CMV-seropositive. Each CDR3 is given with its conserved first and last residue. D genes are given only for firm matches. Only part of the rows carry a size: once, few, many, or a class if the clone is expanded.

TRBJ2-7	NA	NA	TRBV7-6	CASSLFEGGPYEQYF	TGTGCCAGCAGCTTGTTCGAGGGAGGCCCCTACGAGCAGTACTTC
TRBJ1-1	NA	NA	TRBV10-3	CAIGVIQRAMTEAFF	TGTGCCATCGGTGTTATCCAGAGGGCTATGACTGAAGCTTTCTTT
TRBJ2-7	NA	NA	TRBV27	CASRLIAGAYEQYF	TGTGCCAGCAGGTTAATCGCCGGGGCCTACGAGCAGTACTTC
TRBJ1-2	NA	TRBD1	TRBV5-4	CASSYRSSPDRRNYGYTF	TGTGCCAGCAGCTATAGGAGTTCCCCGGACAGGCGGAACTATGGCTACACCTTC
TRBJ1-4	NA	TRBD1	TRBV6-6	CASSSGQGREKLFF	TGTGCCAGCAGTTCTGGACAGGGTAGAGAAAAACTGTTTTTT
TRBJ1-1	NA	NA	TRBV27	CASRLQGFDEAFF	TGTGCCAGCAGACTCCAGGGGTTCGATGAAGCTTTCTTT
TRBJ2-3	NA	TRBD2	TRBV10-3	CAISFGGAVDTQYF	TGTGCCATCAGTTTCGGGGGGGCAGTAGATACGCAGTATTTT
TRBJ2-1	NA	NA	TRBV11-2	CASSLGPGARSYNEQFF	TGTGCCAGCAGCTTAGGTCCGGGAGCTCGATCCTACAATGAGCAGTTCTTC
TRBJ2-1	NA	NA	TRBV14	CASSHGLYNEQFF	TGTGCCAGCAGCCATGGACTTTACAATGAGCAGTTCTTC
TRBJ1-2	NA	TRBD1	TRBV7-9	CASSFGTALGGYTF	TGTGCCAGCAGCTTCGGGACAGCTCTGGGGGGCTACACCTTC
TRBJ2-3	few	TRBD2	TRBV4-3	CASSQEGLSTDTQYF	TGCGCCAGCAGCCAAGAGGGACTAAGCACAGATACGCAGTATTTT
TRBJ2-3	NA	TRBD2	TRBV4-1	CASSQNPTTSGGTDTQYF	TGCGCCAGCAGCCAAAACCCCACCACTAGCGGGGGCACAGATACGCAGTATTTT
TRBJ2-3	NA	TRBD1	TRBV5-4	CASSLGQGFYTDTQYF	TGTGCCAGCAGCTTGGGACAGGGGTTTTACACAGATACGCAGTATTTT
TRBJ1-4	once	NA	TRBV5-1	CASSLLVGLELFF	TGCGCCAGCAGCCTTCTGGTGGGGCTGGAACTGTTTTTT
TRBJ1-1	NA	NA	TRBV6-6	CASRTGSGNTEAFF	TGTGCCAGCAGAACCGGGAGTGGGAACACTGAAGCTTTCTTT
TRBJ2-5	few	TRBD2	TRBV6-1	CASSEVYRLAGSETQYF	TGTGCCAGCAGTGAAGTTTACCGACTAGCGGGATCCGAGACCCAGTACTTC
TRBJ2-4	NA	NA	TRBV5-6	CASSLEIQKNIQYF	TGTGCCAGCAGCTTGGAGATCCAGAAAAACATTCAGTACTTC
TRBJ1-2	NA	NA	TRBV7-8	CASSFGGVDGYTF	TGTGCCAGCAGCTTTGGAGGGGTGGATGGCTACACCTTC
TRBJ2-1	NA	TRBD2	TRBV12-5	CASCGGPYNEQFF	TGTGCTAGTTGCGGGGGTCCCTACAATGAGCAGTTCTTC
TRBJ2-5	few	NA	TRBV5-5	CASSFGGAQETQYF	TGTGCCAGCAGCTTTGGAGGGGCCCAAGAGACCCAGTACTTC
TRBJ2-2	NA	NA	TRBV6-4	CASSEFDSQTGELFF	TGTGCCAGCAGTGAATTTGACAGTCAGACCGGGGAGCTGTTTTTT
TRBJ1-5	NA	NA	TRBV19	CASSFGDYSNQPQHF	TGTGCCAGTAGTTTCGGGGATTATAGCAATCAGCCCCAGCATTTT
TRBJ1-3	NA	NA	TRBV25-1	CATGQGNTIYF	TGTGCCACCGGACAGGGAAACACCATATATTTT
TRBJ2-3	NA	NA	TRBV6-1	CASSPQGGWQYF	TGTGCCAGCAGTCCACAGGGTGGGTGGCAGTATTTT
TRBJ2-2	NA	NA	TRBV5-1	CASSLMAANTGELFF	TGCGCCAGCAGCTTGATGGCAGCGAACACCGGGGAGCTGTTTTTT
TRBJ1-4	NA	NA	TRBV6-5	CASRIAHRSEKLFF	TGTGCCAGCAGGATAGCCCACAGGTCTGAAAAACTGTTTTTT
TRBJ1-4	NA	TRBD1	TRBV15	CATSRVGQNNEKLFF	TGTGCCACCAGCAGAGTGGGACAGAATAATGAAAAACTGTTTTTT
TRBJ2-6	few	TRBD1	TRBV2	CASSRTGAGANVLTF	TGTGCCAGCTCGAGGACAGGGGCAGGGGCCAACGTCCTGACTTTC
TRBJ2-3	NA	TRBD2	TRBV9	CASSVASGRHTDTQYF	TGTGCCAGCAGCGTAGCCAGCGGGAGACACACAGATACGCAGTATTTT
TRBJ2-5	once	TRBD1	TRBV27	CASNPHRGVQETQYF	TGTGCCAGCAACCCCCACAGGGGAGTACAAGAGACCCAGTACTTC
TRBJ1-4	few	NA	TRBV6-5	CASSYGGSDEKLFF	TGTGCCAGCAGTTATGGAGGGTCGGATGAAAAACTGTTTTTT
TRBJ1-3	NA	NA	TRBV4-1	CASSQAGTYGNTIYF	TGCGCCAGCAGCCAGGCAGGGACTTATGGAAACACCATATATTTT
TRBJ1-4	NA	TRBD1	TRBV2	CASALDRKTTNEKLFF	TGTGCCAGCGCCTTGGACAGGAAGACAACTAATGAAAAACTGTTTTTT
TRBJ1-2	NA	NA	TRBV6-6	CASSPTAPDYGYTF	TGTGCCAGCAGTCCGACTGCTCCCGACTATGGCTACACCTTC
TRBJ1-5	once	TRBD1	TRBV29-1	CSVTTGGGQPQHF	TGCAGCGTTACGACAGGGGGAGGTCAGCCCCAGCATTTT
TRBJ2-1	few	TRBD2	TRBV5-3	CARRLLGLAGLNSYNEQFF	TGTGCCAGAAGACTCTTGGGTCTAGCGGGACTTAACTCCTACAATGAGCAGTTCTTC
TRBJ1-1	NA	NA	TRBV7-8	CASSFFTQGAFF	TGTGCCAGCAGCTTTTTTACCCAGGGAGCTTTCTTT
TRBJ2-6	NA	TRBD1	TRBV18	CASSQQGTGANVLTF	TGTGCCAGCTCCCAACAGGGGACTGGGGCCAACGTCCTGACTTTC
TRBJ2-7	NA	NA	TRBV6-1	CASSLTDPYEQYF	TGTGCCAGCAGTTTGACAGACCCTTACGAGCAGTACTTC
TRBJ2-5	NA	TRBD2	TRBV6-5	CASSYSAGGPETQYF	TGTGCCAGCAGTTACTCGGCGGGAGGGCCAGAGACCCAGTACTTC
TRBJ1-2	NA	NA	TRBV18	CASSPPGGRDYGYTF	TGTGCCAGCTCACCACCGGGGGGGCGCGACTATGGCTACACCTTC
TRBJ1-1	few	NA	TRBV15	CATSRQKNTEAFF	TGTGCCACCAGCAGACAAAAAAACACTGAAGCTTTCTTT
TRBJ1-2	NA	NA	TRBV7-9	CASSPIGPLAGYTF	TGTGCCAGCAGCCCGATAGGACCTCTAGCTGGCTACACCTTC
TRBJ1-2	NA	TRBD1	TRBV28	CASSLGTGGRVGYTF	TGTGCCAGCAGTTTGGGAACAGGGGGAAGGGTTGGCTACACCTTC
TRBJ1-2	NA	TRBD1	TRBV18	CASSPSRQGARDGYTF	TGTGCCAGCTCACCATCAAGACAGGGGGCGAGAGATGGCTACACCTTC
TRBJ2-7	NA	NA	TRBV13	CASSSHRQGRREQYF	TGTGCCAGCAGCTCACACCGCCAGGGCAGGAGAGAGCAGTACTTC
TRBJ1-2	NA	NA	TRBV30	CAWSVVGPYGYTF	TGTGCCTGGAGTGTTGTGGGGCCTTATGGCTACACCTTC
TRBJ2-1	NA	NA	TRBV28	CASSLSGGRNNEQFF	TGTGCCAGCAGTCTATCTGGGGGCCGCAACAATGAGCAGTTCTTC
TRBJ2-7	NA	NA	TRBV30	CAWSTKSTGSYEQYF	TGTGCCTGGAGTACAAAATCAACAGGGAGCTACGAGCAGTACTTC
TRBJ2-7	NA	TRBD2	TRBV4-3	CASSQDRSGRAGEQYF	TGCGCCAGCAGCCAAGATCGAAGCGGGAGGGCGGGCGAGCAGTACTTC
TRBJ2-7	NA	TRBD1	TRBV30	CAWSATTWQGDNYEQYF	TGTGCCTGGAGCGCCACCACGTGGCAGGGGGATAACTACGAGCAGTACTTC
TRBJ1-2	NA	NA	TRBV6-5	CASSFRAGGYTF	TGTGCCAGCAGTTTCCGGGCGGGGGGCTACACCTTC
TRBJ1-2	NA	NA	TRBV29-1	CSGLSPNSAYGYTF	TGCAGCGGGTTAAGCCCCAACTCCGCCTATGGCTACACCTTC
TRBJ2-7	few	TRBD2	TRBV7-2	CASSPRGGTSEQYF	TGTGCCAGCAGCCCCCGGGGAGGGACGAGCGAGCAGTACTTC
TRBJ1-1	NA	NA	TRBV6-5	CASSLLGGANTEAFF	TGTGCCAGCAGCCTTCTTGGGGGGGCGAACACTGAAGCTTTCTTT
TRBJ2-3	NA	NA	TRBV5-1	CASSLSRGNTDTQYF	TGCGCCAGCAGCTTGAGTAGAGGGAACACAGATACGCAGTATTTT
TRBJ1-5	NA	TRBD1	TRBV15	CATSRDRGLNQPQHF	TGTGCCACCAGCAGGGACAGGGGCCTCAATCAGCCCCAGCATTTT